The sequence of this T cell receptor (beta chain) was determined in a study of shared clonotypes between healthy human individuals. On sorted subsets, replicate PCRs used 200 to 250 ng DNA, or some 28,000 T cell genomes. The data were produced by immunoSEQ multiplex PCR, yet TCRdb's version contains in-frame clones alone and is incomplete. The sample includes some 2,000,000 clones, 95% of them seen just once. Germline V gene sequence: CDR1 LNHDA, CDR2 SQIVND (reference sequence). The J segment lost 2 bases and the V segment lost 4 bases, leaving 1 base of the junction unmatched. This CDR3 is built from 14 residues. Only a few counts were recorded for this clone. Other DNA sequences within the sample encode an identical CDR3.

Sequencing used naive CD4+ T cells sorted from blood. Subset described: CD45RA+ positively selected. The V and J genes are TRBV19 and TRBJ1-5; 8 positions agree with TRBD1. This receptor was identified in a man aged 18 to 35 in good health. The DNA of the CDR3 is TGTGCCAGTAGTACGGGACAGGGCAATCAGCCCCAGCATTTT. Its protein product is CASSTGQGNQPQHF.